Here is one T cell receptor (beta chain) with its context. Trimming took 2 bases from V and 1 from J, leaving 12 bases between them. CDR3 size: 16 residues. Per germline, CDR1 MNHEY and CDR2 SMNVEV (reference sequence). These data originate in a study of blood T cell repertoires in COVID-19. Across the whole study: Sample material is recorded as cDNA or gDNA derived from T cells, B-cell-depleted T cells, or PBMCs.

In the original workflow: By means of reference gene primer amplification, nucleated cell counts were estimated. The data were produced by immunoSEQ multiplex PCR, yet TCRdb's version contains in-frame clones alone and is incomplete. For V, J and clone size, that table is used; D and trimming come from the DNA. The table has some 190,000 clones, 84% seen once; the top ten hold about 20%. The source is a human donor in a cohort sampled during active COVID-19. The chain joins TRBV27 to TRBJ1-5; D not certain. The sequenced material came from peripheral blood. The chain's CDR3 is CASSLTPLRSNQPQHF. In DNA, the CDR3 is TGTGCCAGCAGTTTAACGCCGCTGCGGAGCAATCAGCCCCAGCATTTT.